This TCR beta chain was profiled in a study of T-cell memory formation after mild COVID-19. The study's findings and limits: Later expanders leaned toward CD4+, whereas clones contracting from day 15 to 85 were balanced CD4/CD8. Pre-infection memory showed some responding clones, and this suggested that cross-reactive memory joined. Of the contracting clones, CD4+ ones lay mainly in CM and EM, and CD8+ ones in EMRA.

A word on this clonotype: Antigen specificity is unknown.

V trimming: 5 bases; J trimming: 11 bases; junction bases outside the gene matches: 15. The CDR3 is 16 residues long. Germline V gene sequence: CDR1 SGHVS, CDR2 FQNEAQ. TCR alpha and TCR beta cDNA libraries carrying sample barcodes and UMIs were produced by 5'RACE using constant-segment primers. One entry per CDR3 protein results from TCRdb running MiXCR on the 5' RACE reads. Of about 560,000 distinct CDR3 sequences in the sample, roughly 20% were seen once. Sequencing input: PBMCs or a T cell subset sorted from them (not recorded which). The receptor was derived from an adult woman who had mild COVID-19 (a few samples of this study predate the infection). Cell type and time point are not known. V usage is TRBV7-8 and J usage is TRBJ2-3, with 11 bases identical to TRBD2. CDR3 residues: CASSPMGLAVWGRQYF. The CDR3 DNA is TGTGCCAGCAGCCCAATGGGACTAGCGGTCTGGGGTAGGCAGTATTTT.